The 28 T cell receptor beta chains presented below share a single source sample, sequenced in a study of Tregs in tolerant kidney transplant recipients. Method: immunoSEQ multiplex PCR; TCRdb's copy keeps in-frame clones and lacks some. The table includes 84,000 or so clones, more than 85% detected once. Mixed chimerism was transient after nonmyeloablative marrow transplants from related graft donors. The sample here was CD4+ T cells from blood (PBMCs), taken 12 months after the transplant. These receptors were taken from a human patient who received a combined kidney and bone marrow transplant. Certain T cells may be donor cells from the graft.

The rearrangement joins TRBV9 to TRBJ1-3; TRBD1 is a possible D gene (6 bases). Trimming took 4 bases from V and 4 from J, leaving 18 bases between them. Germline assignment: CDR1 SGDLS and CDR2 YYNGEE. This CDR3 comprises 16 residues. The CDR3 coding sequence is TGTGCCAGCAGCCCCTATAACAGGGAGACAGGAAACACCATATATTTT. Translation: CASSPYNRETGNTIYF.

The chain recombines TRBV7-9 with TRBJ2-1; possible D gene TRBD2, 5 bases. Deletions cut 5 bases from V and 7 bases from J, with 18 bases between. Germline CDR1 and CDR2: SEHNR and FQNEAQ (reference sequence). The CDR3 has 15 amino acids. The CDR3 DNA is TGTGCCAGCAGCCCCCGAAACGGCGGGCTTAATGAGCAGTTCTTC. It specifies CASSPRNGGLNEQFF.

The chain combines TRBV2 with TRBJ1-2; 8 bases match TRBD1. Trimming removed 6 bases from V and 5 bases from J; junction bases left unmatched: 8. This CDR3 spans 14 amino acids. The germline V gene has CDR1 SNHLY and CDR2 FYNNEI. The CDR3 nucleotides are TGTGCCAGCAGCCACCCAGGGGGCGGTTATGGCTACACCTTC. As protein: CASSHPGGGYGYTF.

This rearrangement joins TRBV5-1 to TRBJ2-3; possibly TRBD2 for D (5 bases). This CDR3 has 13 residues. Trimming shortened V by 6 bases and J by 6 bases, and 14 bases separated the two germline ends. The V gene's germline CDR1 is SGHRS and CDR2 YFSETQ. CDR3 loop: CASTSLRRDTQYF. CDR3 in DNA: TGCGCCAGCACCTCACTCAGGAGGGATACGCAGTATTTT.

The chain recombines TRBV7-2 with TRBJ1-2; D possibly corresponds to TRBD1 (6 bases). The CDR3 has 13 residues. V lost 5 bases and J 8 bases, leaving 15 bases between the germline ends. Germline loops: CDR1 SGHTA, CDR2 FQGNSA. The CDR3 DNA follows: TGTGCCAGCAGCCCCATCAGGGGAAGCGGCTACACCTTC. Amino acids: CASSPIRGSGYTF.

The chain links TRBV4-3 to TRBJ1-2; unclear D gene. Trimming took 0 bases from V and 6 from J, leaving 11 bases between them. The CDR3 has 14 residues. Germline V gene data show CDR1 as LGHNA and CDR2 as YSLEER. The CDR3 DNA reads TGCGCCAGCAGCCAAGATTGGGAGATCGATGGCTACACCTTC. Translation gives CASSQDWEIDGYTF.

This rearrangement joins TRBV2 to TRBJ2-7, with TRBD1 matching over 8 bases. The CDR3 extends over 16 amino acids. CDR1 is SNHLY, CDR2 FYNNEI, per germline. The trim removed 2 bases at V and 2 bases at J, leaving 8 bases unmatched. The CDR3 sequence is CASSELRTGRTYEQYF. For the CDR3, the DNA is TGTGCCAGCAGTGAATTGAGGACAGGGCGAACCTACGAGCAGTACTTC. The whole variable domain, remainder taken from reference TRBV2 and TRBJ2-7, is EPEVTQTPSHQVTQMGQEVILRCVPISNHLYFYWYRQILGQKVEFLVSFYNNEISEKSEIFDDQFSVERPDGSNFTLKIRSTKLEDSAMYFCASSELRTGRTYEQYFGPGTRLTVT.

The V and J genes are TRBV5-5 and TRBJ2-7; 10 nucleotides agree with TRBD2. The CDR3 length is 14 residues. V was clipped by 4 bases and J by 0 bases; unmatched bases: 1. Germline CDR1 is SGHKS and CDR2 is YYEKEE (reference sequence). CDR3: CASSGLADSYEQYF. The CDR3 nucleotides read TGTGCCAGCAGCGGACTAGCGGACTCCTACGAGCAGTACTTC.

This chain joins TRBV10-3 and TRBJ1-5; 8 bases are shared with TRBD1. V lost 4 bases to trimming and J lost 4 bases; unmatched junction nucleotides: 6. This CDR3 is built from 15 residues. CDR1 and CDR2 (germline): ENHRY, SYGVKD. The CDR3 sequence is CAISGGQGLNQPQHF. The CDR3 DNA sequence: TGTGCCATCAGTGGCGGACAGGGCCTTAATCAGCCCCAGCATTTT.

In the case of this clone: At one end, the junction sequence differs from germline, possibly due to a read error. The J gene is TRBJ1-1, the V gene TRBV4-3; D might be TRBD1 (6 bases). The CDR3 runs to 15 residues. Germline CDR1 and CDR2: LGHNA and YSLEER. CDR3 DNA: TGCGCCAGCAGTCAAGGTCAGGGGCGTTACACTGAAGCTTTCTTT. Its translation is CASSQGQGRYTEAFF.

The V gene is TRBV29-1, the J gene TRBJ2-2; a possible D gene is TRBD1 (5 bases). The CDR3 runs to 14 residues. Trimming removed 4 bases from V and 0 bases from J, with 9 bases in between. CDR1 and CDR2 (germline): SQVTM, ANQGSEA. The DNA of the CDR3 is TGCAGCGTTGGTAGGGGAACGAACACCGGGGAGCTGTTTTTT. Amino acids: CSVGRGTNTGELFF.

The J gene is TRBJ2-4, the V gene TRBV7-2; TRBD2 might be the D (6 bases). The germline CDR1 and CDR2 sequences are SGHTA and FQGNSA. Trimming left V 3 bases short and J 6 bases short, with 15 bases between. The CDR3 consists of 15 residues. The CDR3, as DNA: TGTGCCAGCAGCTTGCAGTCGGGACTCGGAAACATTCAGTACTTC. It is translated as CASSLQSGLGNIQYF.

The rearrangement links TRBV5-1 to TRBJ2-6; 11 bases are shared with TRBD1. CDR1 is SGHRS, CDR2 YFSETQ, per germline. The CDR3 is made up of 17 amino acids. V lost 4 bases and J lost 1; bases outside the gene matches: 4. DNA of the CDR3: TGCGCCAGCAGCGGAGGGACAGGGGGTTCTGGGGCCAACGTCCTGACTTTC. It is translated as CASSGGTGGSGANVLTF.

Regarding this clone: An end of the junction does not agree with germline; a read error may underlie this. This chain joins TRBV5-1 and TRBJ1-1, with 11 bases lining up with TRBD1. The CDR3 length is 16 residues. Germline CDR1 is SGHRS and CDR2 is YFSETQ. The CDR3 coding sequence is TGCGCCAGCAGATTGGGGACAGGGGGAATGAACACTGAAGCTTTCTTT. The encoded protein is CASRLGTGGMNTEAFF. Using reference TRBV5-1 and TRBJ1-1 for the parts outside the CDR3, the full variable domain is KAGVTQTPRYLIKTRGQQVTLSCSPISGHRSVSWYQQTPGQGLQFLFEYFSETQRNKGNFPGRFSGRQFSNSRSEMNVSTLELGDSALYLCASRLGTGGMNTEAFFGQGTRLTVV.

This rearrangement joins TRBV7-9 to TRBJ1-1, with 8 bases that match TRBD1. Looked up from germline, CDR1 is SEHNR and CDR2 is FQNEAQ (reference sequence). This CDR3 spans 14 amino acids. The ends lost 11 bases at V and 5 bases at J; junction bases unmatched: 13. The CDR3 sequence: CASKSSGGWTEAFF. CDR3 in DNA: TGTGCCTCAAAATCCTCAGGGGGCTGGACTGAAGCTTTCTTT.

Only one count was recorded for this clone. The genes are TRBV19 and TRBJ1-4, with TRBD1 identical over 12 bases. Germline loops: CDR1 LNHDA, CDR2 SQIVND (reference sequence). This CDR3 spans 19 amino acids. V trimming: 9 bases; J trimming: 0 bases; junction bases outside the gene matches: 14. CDR3 sequence reads: CARTMGQGALLATNEKLFF. The CDR3 nucleotides are TGTGCCAGGACTATGGGACAGGGGGCCCTACTTGCAACTAATGAAAAACTGTTTTTT.

The chain employs TRBV27 and TRBJ2-3; D is unresolved. Trimming pared 2 bases from V and 0 bases from J, leaving 6 bases between. Germline loops: CDR1 MNHEY, CDR2 SMNVEV (reference sequence). The CDR3 spans 14 residues. The chain's CDR3 is CASSLELSTDTQYF. The CDR3 coding sequence is TGTGCCAGCAGTTTAGAGCTGAGCACAGATACGCAGTATTTT.

This chain uses TRBV7-2 with TRBJ2-2; D is possibly TRBD1 (5 bases). The CDR3 runs 12 residues. Trimming shortened V by 7 bases and J by 6 bases, and 9 bases separated the two germline ends. In germline, CDR1 is SGHTA, CDR2 FQGNSA. The CDR3 spells CASTWGPGELFF. The CDR3 nucleotides are TGTGCCAGCACCTGGGGCCCCGGGGAGCTGTTTTTT.

This clone was found once. The chain uses TRBV7-3 and TRBJ1-2, with a possible D match to TRBD1 (6 bases). Trimming took 2 bases from V and 3 from J, leaving 22 bases between them. The CDR3 is made up of 18 amino acids. The germline CDR1 and CDR2 sequences are SGHTA and FQGTGA. The CDR3 bases are TGTGCCAGCAGCTTAGTTGGGGGCAGGGGCCGTCTAGACTATGGCTACACCTTC. It is translated as CASSLVGGRGRLDYGYTF.

This clone was detected once. J is TRBJ1-2 and V is TRBV7-2; 8 bases fit TRBD1. The CDR3 sequence is 14 residues long. The V gene's germline CDR1 is SGHTA and CDR2 FQGNSA. V shed 4 bases and J 7 bases; nucleotides not matched to a gene: 8. In nucleotides, the CDR3 is TGTGCCAGCAGCTGGGACAGGTCTCGTATTGGCTACACCTTC. Translating gives CASSWDRSRIGYTF. Complete variable domain (other parts from reference TRBV7-2 and TRBJ1-2): GAGVSQSPSNKVTEKGKDVELRCDPISGHTALYWYRQSLGQGLEFLIYFQGNSAPDKSGLPSDRFSAERTGGSVSTLTIQRTQQEDSAVYLCASSWDRSRIGYTFGSGTRLTVV.

The chain carries TRBV7-2 and TRBJ2-7; 7 bases agree with TRBD2. The CDR3 length is 16 residues. Trimming at V came to 0 bases and at J to 6 bases, leaving 11 bases not matched to a gene. Per the germline V gene, CDR1 is SGHTA and CDR2 is FQGNSA. The CDR3, as DNA: TGTGCCAGCAGCTTAGCGCGTGGCGGGAGCTTTGGCGAGCAGTACTTC. Its protein is CASSLARGGSFGEQYF.

As for this clone: Other DNA sequences in this sample translate to the same CDR3. The chain is built from TRBV11-1 and TRBJ2-5; 10 nucleotides line up with TRBD1. The CDR3 has 13 amino acids. V lost 5 bases and J lost 4; bases outside the gene matches: 1. Germline lookup yields CDR1 SGHAT and CDR2 FQDESV (reference sequence). The CDR3 region is CASSRDRGETQYF. Written as DNA, the CDR3 is TGTGCCAGCAGCAGGGACAGGGGAGAGACCCAGTACTTC.

This chain links TRBV18 with TRBJ1-1; 7 bases match TRBD1. This CDR3 contains 16 residues. V was clipped by 2 bases and J by 5 bases; unmatched bases: 11. Germline V CDR1 and CDR2: KGHSH, LQKENI. This CDR3 is CASSPYDRAVATEAFF. The CDR3 DNA reads TGTGCCAGCTCACCATACGACAGGGCCGTCGCGACTGAAGCTTTCTTT.

This chain joins TRBV29-1 and TRBJ1-1, with unresolved D. Trimming stripped 7 bases from V and 0 bases from J, with 15 bases between. Germline V gene lookup returns CDR1 SQVTM and CDR2 ANQGSEA. The CDR3 consists of 14 residues. CDR3 DNA: TGCAGCGGTGGGCCCAGGCCATTGAACACTGAAGCTTTCTTT. It specifies CSGGPRPLNTEAFF.

This clone was seen only once. This specimen includes other DNA sequences encoding the same CDR3. This chain links TRBV10-3 with TRBJ1-6; a weak D match, TRBD1 (5 bases). This CDR3 has 13 residues. The germline V gene has CDR1 ENHRY and CDR2 SYGVKD. Deletions cut 2 bases from V and 8 bases from J, with 7 bases between. The CDR3, as DNA: TGTGCCATCAGTGAGACAGGCGATTCACCCCTCCACTTT. This gives the protein CAISETGDSPLHF.

The chain joins TRBV4-1 to TRBJ1-1; no clear D. The CDR3 sequence is 14 residues long. Germline CDR1 is MGHRA and CDR2 is YSYEKL. Trimming stripped 6 bases from V and 1 base from J, with 12 bases between. CDR3 in DNA: TGCGCCAGCAGGGGCCCTTTACAGAACACTGAAGCTTTCTTT. Encoded protein: CASRGPLQNTEAFF.

This chain joins TRBV4-2 and TRBJ2-5; 9 nucleotides line up with TRBD1. J gave up 5 bases and V 8 bases, and 3 bases lay outside the gene matches. This CDR3 comprises 12 residues. Germline CDR1 reads LGHNA; CDR2 reads YNFKEQ. CDR3: CASRGTGETQYF. DNA for the CDR3: TGTGCCAGCCGGGGGACAGGGGAGACCCAGTACTTC.

The chain uses TRBV7-9 and TRBJ2-7, with 12 bases matching TRBD2. Losses at the gene ends were 5 bases for V and 3 bases for J; bases not matched to a gene: 5. CDR1 and CDR2 from the germline V gene are SEHNR and FQNEAQ (reference sequence). The CDR3 length is 15 residues. The CDR3 loop is CASSPRTSGNYEQYF. Written as DNA, the CDR3 is TGTGCCAGCAGCCCTAGGACTAGCGGGAACTACGAGCAGTACTTC.